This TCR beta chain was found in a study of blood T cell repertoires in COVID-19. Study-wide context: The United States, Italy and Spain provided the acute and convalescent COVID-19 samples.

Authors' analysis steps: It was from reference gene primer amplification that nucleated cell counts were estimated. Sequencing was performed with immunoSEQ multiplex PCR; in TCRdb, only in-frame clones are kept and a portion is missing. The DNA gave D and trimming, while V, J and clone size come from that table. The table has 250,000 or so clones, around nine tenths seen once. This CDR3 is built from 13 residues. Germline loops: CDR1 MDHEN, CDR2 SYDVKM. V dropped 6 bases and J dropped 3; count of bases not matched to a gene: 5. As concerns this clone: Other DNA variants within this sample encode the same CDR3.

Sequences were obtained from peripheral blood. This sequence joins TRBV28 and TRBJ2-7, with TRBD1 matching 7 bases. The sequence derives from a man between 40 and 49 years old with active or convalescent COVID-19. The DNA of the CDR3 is TGTGCCAGCAGCTCGGGACAGAGCTACGAGCAGTACTTC. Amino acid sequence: CASSSGQSYEQYF. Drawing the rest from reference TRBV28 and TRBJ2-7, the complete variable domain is DVKVTQSSRYLVKRTGEKVFLECVQDMDHENMFWYRQDPGLGLRLIYFSYDVKMKEKGDIPEGYSVSREKKERFSLILESASTNQTSMYLCASSSGQSYEQYFGPGTRLTVT.